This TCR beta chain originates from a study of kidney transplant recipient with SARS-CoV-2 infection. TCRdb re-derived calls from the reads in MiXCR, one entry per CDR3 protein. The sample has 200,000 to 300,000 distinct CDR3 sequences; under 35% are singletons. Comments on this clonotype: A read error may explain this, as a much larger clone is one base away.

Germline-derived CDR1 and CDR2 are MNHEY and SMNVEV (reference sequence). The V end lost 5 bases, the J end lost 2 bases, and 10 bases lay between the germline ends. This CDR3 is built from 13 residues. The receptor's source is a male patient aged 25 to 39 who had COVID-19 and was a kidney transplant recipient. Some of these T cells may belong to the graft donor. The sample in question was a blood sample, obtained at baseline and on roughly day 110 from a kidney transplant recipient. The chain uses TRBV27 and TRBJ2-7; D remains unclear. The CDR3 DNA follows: TGTGCCAGCAGTCATGGCTTGGCCTACGAGCAGTACTTC. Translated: CASSHGLAYEQYF.